The clone carrying this T cell receptor (beta chain) appeared a few times. This sample stems from a study of blood T cell repertoires in COVID-19. As for the study in general: The analysed material was cDNA or gDNA that came from T cells, B-cell-depleted T cells, or PBMCs.

In Seattle, patients joined the study during active infection and were tracked longitudinally. CDR3 length: 14 residues. Trimming cost V 5 bases and J 7 bases; bases outside gene matches: 5. Germline CDR1 reads MDHEN; CDR2 reads SYDVKM. Per the study methods: Estimated nucleated cell counts came from reference gene primer amplification. The protocol was immunoSEQ multiplex PCR, while the TCRdb copy is restricted to in-frame clones and leaves out a portion. D and trimming were read from the DNA, whereas the V and J calls and clone size are those reported in that table. The table lists around 400,000 clones, approximately 87% of them singletons.

The specimen sequenced was peripheral blood. The receptor was isolated from a woman aged 55-70 years with COVID-19, enrolled during active disease. The chain uses TRBV28 and TRBJ2-7, with 13 nucleotides matching TRBD2. The CDR3 nucleotides read TGTGCCAGCAGTGGGACTAGCGGGGCCGGGGAGCAGTACTTC. Protein: CASSGTSGAGEQYF.